This T cell receptor beta chain was sequenced in a study of T cells after yellow fever vaccination (dated 2019 in TCRdb). Looking at the study overall: The SMART-Seq v4 Ultra Low Input RNA kit was used to prepare libraries from fractions with low cell numbers. Two healthy male donors, one aged 18 to 30 and one aged 30 to 39 years, were included in the cohort. To follow T-cell clones before and after both primary and booster YFV17D yellow fever vaccination, bulk TCR alpha and beta repertoires underwent longitudinal sequencing. Blood was collected at multiple timepoints before and after primary and secondary immunization, and bulk PBMC replicates and cell subsets were isolated.

General findings and caveats noted by the study authors: FACS-sorted repertoires could contain abundant contaminating clonotypes from the bulk population, so computational filtering was required. Most clones expanded after primary vaccination (approximately 96% of CD4 and roughly 90% of CD8) were re-detected after the booster, suggesting that broad memory maintenance occurred. Compared with the primary T-cell response, the secondary T-cell response was weaker but faster, peaking on day 5 rather than day 15. A small share of clonotypes was detected in both CD4 and CD8 compartments, with the overlap likely arising from convergent recombination. Because only two donors were included in the study, the extent to which the findings can be generalized is limited.

In light of the paper, this sample's treatment or condition label describes: live attenuated yellow fever vaccine strain. PBMCs were isolated from peripheral blood using a standard Ficoll-Paque protocol. Dynabeads CD4 and CD8 positive selection kits were used to isolate CD4 and CD8 T-cell fractions. TriZol was used to extract RNA from bulk PBMCs, CD4 and CD8 fractions, and dextramer-positive and dextramer-negative fractions. TCR cDNA was synthesized by 5'RACE template switching, which introduced a universal primer site and unique molecular identifiers. cDNA synthesis was primed from both the TCR alpha and TCR beta constant segments. Two PCR steps were used to amplify libraries, with sample barcodes and sequencing adapters being added in the second step. Libraries were sequenced on Illumina HiSeq 2500 (2x100 bp) or NovaSeq (2x150 bp). The paper's data handling went like this. Demultiplexing of reads and collapsing into UMI consensus sequences were performed with MIGEC, and V(D)J alignment was carried out with MiXCR. Clonotypes responding to the vaccine were identified with edgeR on replicate PBMC samples, with the criteria of FDR below 0.01 and a log2 fold change above 5 up to day 15. Bulk clonotypes were assigned CD4 or CD8 identity according to which sequenced CD4 or CD8 repertoire held them at higher abundance. The public reads were reprocessed in TCRdb via fastp at Q25 and MiXCR, keeping in-frame beta chains. Every CDR3 protein is listed once, alongside the most common genes and DNA of its rows. The V and J calls and clone size are TCRdb's, not the authors'. The sample table lists roughly 240,000 distinct CDR3 sequences, around 6.7% of them with a count of one. Approximately 1.1% of the sample comes from the top ten.

As regards this clonotype: The target of this receptor is not known. Base-call qualities are not available, and no considerably larger clone is one nucleotide away.

The sequenced sample was CD4+ T cells sorted from PBMCs, obtained on the day of the yellow fever booster vaccination. This receptor was identified in a man aged 30-40 years who received the YFV17D yellow fever vaccine.

The sequenced DNA: TGTGCCAGCAGCCAGACTTGGGGGGGCTCAGAGACCCAGTACTTC. This encodes CASSQTWGGSETQYF. Recombination joined TRBV7-8 with TRBJ2-5; a tentative D call is TRBD2 (7 bases match). The germline ends are 17 bases apart after V is trimmed by 5 bases and J by 4 bases. Per the germline V gene, SGHVS is the CDR1 and FQNEAQ is the CDR2. The CDR3 has 15 amino acids, counting the end cysteine and phenylalanine. The CDR3 DNA has 45 bases and is translated from base 1.